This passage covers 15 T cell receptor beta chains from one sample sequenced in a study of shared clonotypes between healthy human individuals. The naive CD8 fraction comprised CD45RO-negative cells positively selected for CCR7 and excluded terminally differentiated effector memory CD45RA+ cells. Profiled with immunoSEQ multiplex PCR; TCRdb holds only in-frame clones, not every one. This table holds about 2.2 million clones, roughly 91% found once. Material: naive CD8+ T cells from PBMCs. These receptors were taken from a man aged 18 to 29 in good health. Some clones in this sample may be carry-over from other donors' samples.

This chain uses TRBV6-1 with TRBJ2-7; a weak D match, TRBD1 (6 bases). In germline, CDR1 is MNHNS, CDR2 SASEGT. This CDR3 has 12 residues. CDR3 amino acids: CVTTGISYEQYF. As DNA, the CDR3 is TGTGTAACTACAGGGATCTCCTACGAGCAGTACTTC.

The chain's CDR3 is CASSPGQGPTNEKLFF. The CDR3 nucleotides are TGTGCCAGCAGTCCCGGACAGGGCCCAACTAATGAAAAACTGTTTTTT. The genes are TRBV28 and TRBJ1-4, with 8 bases aligning to TRBD1. The V and J ends lost 5 bases and 0 bases, in that order; junction bases with no gene match: 5. This CDR3 comprises 16 residues. CDR1 is MDHEN and CDR2 is SYDVKM in the germline V gene.

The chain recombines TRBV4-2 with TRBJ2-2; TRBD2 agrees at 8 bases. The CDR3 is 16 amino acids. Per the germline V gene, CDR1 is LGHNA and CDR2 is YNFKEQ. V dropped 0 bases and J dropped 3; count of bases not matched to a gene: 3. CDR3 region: CASSQELAEYTGELFF. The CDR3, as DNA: TGTGCCAGCAGCCAAGAACTAGCGGAGTACACCGGGGAGCTGTTTTTT.

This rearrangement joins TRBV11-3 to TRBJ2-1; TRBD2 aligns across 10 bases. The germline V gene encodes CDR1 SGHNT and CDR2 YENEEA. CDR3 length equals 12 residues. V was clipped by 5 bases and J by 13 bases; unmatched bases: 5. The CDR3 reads CASSQGLAEQFF. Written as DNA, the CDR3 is TGTGCCAGCAGCCAAGGACTAGCGGAACAGTTCTTC. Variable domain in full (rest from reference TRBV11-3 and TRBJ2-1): EAGVVQSPRYKIIEKKQPVAFWCNPISGHNTLYWYLQNLGQGPELLIRYENEEAVDDSQLPKDRFSAERLKGVDSTLKIQPAELGDSAVYLCASSQGLAEQFFGPGTRLTVL.

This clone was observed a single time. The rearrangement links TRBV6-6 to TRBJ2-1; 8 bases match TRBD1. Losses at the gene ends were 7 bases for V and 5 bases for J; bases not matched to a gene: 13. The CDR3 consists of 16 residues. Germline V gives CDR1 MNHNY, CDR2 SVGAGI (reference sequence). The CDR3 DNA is TGTGCCAGCACCCACTTCAGACAGGGGTTAGACAATGAGCAGTTCTTC. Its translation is CASTHFRQGLDNEQFF.

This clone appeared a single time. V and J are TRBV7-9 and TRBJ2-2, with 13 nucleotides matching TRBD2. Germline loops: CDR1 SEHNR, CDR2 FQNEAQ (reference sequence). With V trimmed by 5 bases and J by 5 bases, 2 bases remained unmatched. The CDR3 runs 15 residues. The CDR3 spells CASSETSGGTGELFF. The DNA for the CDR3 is TGTGCCAGCAGCGAGACTAGCGGGGGGACCGGGGAGCTGTTTTTT. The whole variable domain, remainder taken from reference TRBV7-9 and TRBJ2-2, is DTGVSQNPRHKITKRGQNVTFRCDPISEHNRLYWYRQTLGQGPEFLTYFQNEAQLEKSRLLSDRFSAERPKGSFSTLEIQRTEQGDSAMYLCASSETSGGTGELFFGEGSRLTVL.

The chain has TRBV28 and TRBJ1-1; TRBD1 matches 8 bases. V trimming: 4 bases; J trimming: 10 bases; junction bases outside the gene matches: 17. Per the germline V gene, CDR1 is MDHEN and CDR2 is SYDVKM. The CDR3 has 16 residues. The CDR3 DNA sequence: TGTGCCAGCAGTTCCACGAGCCCAGGACAGGGTCAAGTAGCTTTCTTT. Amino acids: CASSSTSPGQGQVAFF.

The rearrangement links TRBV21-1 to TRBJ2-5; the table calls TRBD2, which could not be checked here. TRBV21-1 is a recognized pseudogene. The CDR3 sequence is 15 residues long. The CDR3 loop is CASSKFELPEETQYF. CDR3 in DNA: TGTGCCAGCAGCAAATTTGAACTACCGGAAGAGACCCAGTACTTC.

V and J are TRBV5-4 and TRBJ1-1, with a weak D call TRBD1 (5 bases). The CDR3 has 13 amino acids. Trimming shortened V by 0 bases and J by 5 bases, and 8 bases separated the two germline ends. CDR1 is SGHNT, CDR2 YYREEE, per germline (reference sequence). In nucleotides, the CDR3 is TGTGCCAGCAGCTTGGTAGGGGAAACTGAAGCTTTCTTT. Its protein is CASSLVGETEAFF. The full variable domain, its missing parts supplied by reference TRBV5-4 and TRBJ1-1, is ETGVTQSPTHLIKTRGQQVTLRCSSQSGHNTVSWYQQALGQGPQFIFQYYREEENGRGNFPPRFSGLQFPNYSSELNVNALELDDSALYLCASSLVGETEAFFGQGTRLTVV.

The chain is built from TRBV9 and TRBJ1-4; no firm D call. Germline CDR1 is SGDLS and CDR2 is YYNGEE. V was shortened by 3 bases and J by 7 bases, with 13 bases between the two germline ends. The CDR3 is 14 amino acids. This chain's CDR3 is CASSGSGIAEKLFF. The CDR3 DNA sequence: TGTGCCAGCAGCGGCTCTGGCATCGCTGAAAAACTGTTTTTT. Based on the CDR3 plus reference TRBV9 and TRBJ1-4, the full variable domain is DSGVTQTPKHLITATGQRVTLRCSPRSGDLSVYWYQQSLDQGLQFLIQYYNGEERAKGNILERFSAQQFPDLHSELNLSSLELGDSALYFCASSGSGIAEKLFFGSGTQLSVL.

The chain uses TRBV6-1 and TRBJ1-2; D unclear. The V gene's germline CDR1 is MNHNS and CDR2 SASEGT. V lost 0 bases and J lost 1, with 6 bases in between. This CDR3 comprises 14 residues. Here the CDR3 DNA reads TGTGCCAGCAGTGAAGCGGTAGATAACTATGGCTACACCTTC. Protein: CASSEAVDNYGYTF.

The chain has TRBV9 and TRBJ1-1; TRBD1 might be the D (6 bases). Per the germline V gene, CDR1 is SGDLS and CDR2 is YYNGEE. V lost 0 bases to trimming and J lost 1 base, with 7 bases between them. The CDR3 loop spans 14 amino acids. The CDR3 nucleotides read TGTGCCAGCAGCGTAGCACAGGGGAACACTGAAGCTTTCTTT. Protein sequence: CASSVAQGNTEAFF.

CDR3 in amino acids: CASSSQAEYGYTF. The CDR3, as DNA: TGTGCCAGCAGCTCCCAAGCCGAGTATGGCTACACCTTC. This sequence joins TRBV5-6 and TRBJ1-2; D is unclear. Germline assignment: CDR1 SGHDT and CDR2 YYEEEE. The V end was cut by 3 bases, the J end by 5 bases, with 11 bases between. This CDR3 is 13 amino acids long.

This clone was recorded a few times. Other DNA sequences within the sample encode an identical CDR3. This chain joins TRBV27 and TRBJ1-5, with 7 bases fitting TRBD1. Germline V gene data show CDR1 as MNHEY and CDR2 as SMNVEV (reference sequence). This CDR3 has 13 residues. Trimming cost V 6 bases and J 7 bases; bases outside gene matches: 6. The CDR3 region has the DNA TGTGCCAGCAGCGACAGGGTTAACCAGCCCCAGCATTTT. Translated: CASSDRVNQPQHF.

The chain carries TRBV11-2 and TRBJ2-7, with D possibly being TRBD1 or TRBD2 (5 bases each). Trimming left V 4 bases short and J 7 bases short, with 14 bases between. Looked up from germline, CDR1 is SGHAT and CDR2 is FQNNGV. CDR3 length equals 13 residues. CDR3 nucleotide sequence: TGTGCCAGCAGCTGGGGACGGGCGAAGGAGCAGTACTTC. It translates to CASSWGRAKEQYF.